The 31 T cell receptor beta chains reported below all come from one sample, sequenced in a study of OX40 agonist ivuxolimab in advanced cancers. TCRdb's copy holds only in-frame clones and misses some; the assay was immunoSEQ multiplex PCR. The data hold some 46,000 clones, with nearly 90% observed a single time. Sequenced here: CD4+ or CD8+ T cells sorted from blood, sampled in a trial of the OX40 agonist ivuxolimab. These receptors were obtained from an adult with an advanced solid tumor such as melanoma, head and neck, liver or kidney cancer.

The chain is built from TRBV11-2 and TRBJ2-7, with unresolved D. CDR1 and CDR2 (germline): SGHAT, FQNNGV. The CDR3 covers 14 residues. V lost 1 base, J lost 3 bases, and 10 bases lay in between. CDR3 residues: CASSLGAGRYEQYF. The CDR3 DNA sequence: TGTGCCAGCAGCTTAGGGGCTGGCCGCTACGAGCAGTACTTC.

The V and J genes are TRBV14 and TRBJ2-7; D is possibly TRBD2 (5 bases). The V gene's germline CDR1 is SGHDN and CDR2 FVKESK. Trimming removed 4 bases from V and 1 base from J, with 17 bases in between. The CDR3 totals 16 residues. The CDR3 bases are TGTGCCAGCAGCCCCCGCGTGAGGGCGGATTCCTACGAGCAGTACTTC. It yields the protein CASSPRVRADSYEQYF. Based on the CDR3 plus reference TRBV14 and TRBJ2-7, the full variable domain is EAGVTQFPSHSVIEKGQTVTLRCDPISGHDNLYWYRRVMGKEIKFLLHFVKESKQDESGMPNNRFLAERTGGTYSTLKVQPAELEDSGVYFCASSPRVRADSYEQYFGPGTRLTVT.

The rearrangement joins TRBV6-5 to TRBJ1-5; the D is unclear. This CDR3 is 14 amino acids long. Trimming cost V 7 bases and J 4 bases, with 14 bases left between them. The germline V gene encodes CDR1 MNHEY and CDR2 SVGAGI. The CDR3 spells CASTPQHQNQPQHF. The CDR3 nucleotides are TGTGCCAGCACCCCTCAACACCAAAATCAGCCCCAGCATTTT.

This clone has just one count. This chain uses TRBV6-1 with TRBJ2-2; either TRBD1 or TRBD2 may fit D (6 bases each). Trimming took off 2 bases at V and 7 bases at J, with 14 bases between the two ends. This CDR3 contains 15 residues. Germline V gene sequence: CDR1 MNHNS, CDR2 SASEGT. The chain's CDR3 is CASSEHPGAGGELFF. The CDR3 bases are TGTGCCAGCAGTGAACACCCGGGGGCCGGCGGGGAGCTGTTTTTT.

In nucleotides, the CDR3 is TGTGCCAGCAGTTCCCGGACAGGCAACACTGAAGCTTTCTTT. This codes for CASSSRTGNTEAFF. This rearrangement joins TRBV28 to TRBJ1-1, with 7 positions matching TRBD1. The V gene's germline CDR1 is MDHEN and CDR2 SYDVKM. The CDR3 has 14 amino acids. V dropped 4 bases and J dropped 2; count of bases not matched to a gene: 4.

V is TRBV19 and J is TRBJ1-1, with 9 bases matching TRBD1. V lost 1 base, J lost 7 bases, and 13 bases stayed unmatched. The germline gives CDR1 LNHDA, CDR2 SQIVND (reference sequence). This CDR3 is built from 17 residues. The CDR3 bases are TGTGCCAGTAGTATAGCTCCGGGACAGGGAGGGGTATATGAAGCTTTCTTT. This gives the protein CASSIAPGQGGVYEAFF. The whole variable domain, remainder taken from reference TRBV19 and TRBJ1-1, is DGGITQSPKYLFRKEGQNVTLSCEQNLNHDAMYWYRQDPGQGLRLIYYSQIVNDFQKGDIAEGYSVSREKKESFPLTVTSAQKNPTAFYLCASSIAPGQGGVYEAFFGQGTRLTVV.

This sequence joins TRBV21-1 and TRBJ1-1. TRBV21-1 constitutes a pseudogene. The CDR3 spans 14 residues. CDR3 in DNA: TGTGCCAGCAGCAAAGTAACCGTAGGCACTGAAGCTTTCTTT. It yields the protein CASSKVTVGTEAFF.

This chain joins TRBV5-5 and TRBJ2-7; 10 nucleotides agree with TRBD1. CDR1 is SGHKS and CDR2 is YYEKEE in the germline V gene (reference sequence). The ends lost 1 base at V and 0 bases at J; junction bases unmatched: 7. The CDR3 extends over 17 amino acids. DNA for the CDR3: TGTGCCAGCAGCTTGCGGACGGGACAGGGGTTCTCCTACGAGCAGTACTTC. As protein: CASSLRTGQGFSYEQYF.

This clone appeared a few times. J is TRBJ2-7 and V is TRBV13; 15 bases are a match to TRBD2. The CDR3 has 18 residues. Germline assignment: CDR1 PRHDT and CDR2 FYEKMQ (reference sequence). V lost 5 bases and J lost 4; bases outside the gene matches: 12. DNA for the CDR3: TGTGCCAGCAGCCTCGGACTAGCGGGGGGGTCTCGGGGATACGAGCAGTACGTC. Residues: CASSLGLAGGSRGYEQYV.

This clone was counted a single time. The chain combines TRBV30 with TRBJ1-6, with 8 nucleotides matching TRBD1. Per germline, CDR1 GTSNPN and CDR2 SVGIG (reference sequence). V was clipped by 3 bases and J by 9 bases; unmatched bases: 4. CDR3 length equals 13 residues. The CDR3 protein is CAWRGTGGSPLHF. The DNA of the CDR3 is TGTGCCTGGAGGGGGACAGGCGGTTCACCCCTCCACTTT.

This rearrangement joins TRBV7-7 to TRBJ2-7; a weak D match, TRBD2 (5 bases). The ends were cut back, 5 bases at V and 4 bases at J, with 15 bases in the middle. Germline values: CDR1 SSHAT, CDR2 FNYEAQ (reference sequence). The CDR3 spans 14 residues. The CDR3 sequence is CASSPVPGDYEQYF. In DNA form, the CDR3 reads TGTGCCAGCAGCCCCGTTCCCGGGGATTACGAGCAGTACTTC.

This clone was found a few times. The rearrangement uses TRBV7-9 and TRBJ1-2, with TRBD1 as a possible D gene (5 bases). The V gene lost 1 base and the J gene lost 2 bases, with 8 bases spanning the gap. In germline, CDR1 is SEHNR, CDR2 FQNEAQ (reference sequence). The CDR3 is 14 residues long. This CDR3 is CASSLVGGNYGYTF. For the CDR3, the DNA is TGTGCCAGCAGCTTAGTGGGGGGAAACTATGGCTACACCTTC.

The chain carries TRBV7-9 and TRBJ2-1; 9 bases line up with TRBD1. J was trimmed by 8 bases and V by 3 bases; bases with no gene match: 8. There are 15 residues in the CDR3. Germline CDR1 reads SEHNR; CDR2 reads FQNEAQ (reference sequence). The CDR3 sequence is CASSFFGTGLDEQFF. DNA for the CDR3: TGTGCCAGCAGCTTTTTCGGGACAGGGCTTGATGAGCAGTTCTTC.

The gene calls are TRBV10-3 and TRBJ2-1; 7 bases match TRBD2. The CDR3 length is 13 residues. V shed 8 bases and J 6 bases; nucleotides not matched to a gene: 7. Germline V CDR1 and CDR2: ENHRY, SYGVKD. The CDR3 loop reads CAIRTRTANEQFF. The CDR3 region has the DNA TGTGCCATCCGGACTAGGACCGCCAATGAGCAGTTCTTC.

This chain joins TRBV7-9 and TRBJ2-2; D is uncertain. V gave up 2 bases and J gave up 6 bases, with 7 bases separating them. The germline CDR1 and CDR2 sequences are SEHNR and FQNEAQ (reference sequence). CDR3 length equals 13 residues. CDR3 amino acids: CASSLNGAGELFF. The CDR3 region has the DNA TGTGCCAGCAGCTTAAATGGGGCCGGGGAGCTGTTTTTT.

This clone was seen just once. The chain recombines TRBV5-1 with TRBJ1-2; 10 bases match TRBD1. From germline, CDR1 is SGHRS and CDR2 YFSETQ. This CDR3 comprises 15 residues. V lost 5 bases and J lost 8; bases outside the gene matches: 12. CDR3 nucleotide sequence: TGCGCCAGCAGACAACCGGGACAGGGGAAGGAAGGCTACACCTTC. It encodes CASRQPGQGKEGYTF.

J is TRBJ2-1 and V is TRBV6-5; no firm D call. This CDR3 comprises 13 residues. CDR1 and CDR2 from the germline V gene are MNHEY and SVGAGI. V was clipped by 2 bases and J by 8 bases, with 10 bases between them. CDR3 coding DNA: TGTGCCAGCAGTTACAGGGCTATCGATGAGCAGTTCTTC. This encodes CASSYRAIDEQFF.

This clone was counted a single time. The chain uses TRBV13 and TRBJ2-2; tentatively, D is TRBD1 (6 bases). Germline CDR1 PRHDT, CDR2 FYEKMQ (reference sequence). The CDR3 has 16 amino acids. The V end was cut by 5 bases, the J end by 4 bases, with 17 bases between. CDR3 sequence reads: CASSPTGTLPTGELFF. The CDR3 coding sequence is TGTGCCAGCAGCCCTACCGGGACACTCCCCACCGGGGAGCTGTTTTTT.

The V gene is TRBV9, the J gene TRBJ2-3, with 10 bases fitting TRBD1. With 6 bases clipped from V and 2 bases from J, the junction kept 9 bases outside the gene matches. The CDR3 loop spans 16 amino acids. Per germline, CDR1 SGDLS and CDR2 YYNGEE. As DNA, the CDR3 is TGTGCCAGCACCTCGGGGCGACAGGGGGCCACAGATACGCAGTATTTT. This codes for CASTSGRQGATDTQYF.

This clone has a handful of counts. V usage is TRBV2 and J usage is TRBJ1-2, with a weak D call TRBD1 (5 bases). CDR1 SNHLY and CDR2 FYNNEI come from the germline V gene. The CDR3 extends over 13 amino acids. CDR3 in DNA: TGTGCAGAGGGAGGGGACCTTAACTATGGCTACACCTTC. As protein: CAEGGDLNYGYTF.

The chain recombines TRBV27 with TRBJ2-1; D gene unclear. Deletions cut 3 bases from V and 8 bases from J, with 14 bases between. Germline V gene lookup returns CDR1 MNHEY and CDR2 SMNVEV (reference sequence). This CDR3 region has 14 residues. This CDR3 reads CASSLSPTRYEQFF. CDR3 bases: TGTGCCAGCAGTTTGAGCCCAACACGCTATGAGCAGTTCTTC.

This sequence joins TRBV28 and TRBJ1-1; D gene uncertain. The CDR3 is made up of 15 amino acids. V gave up 5 bases and J gave up 1 base, with 14 bases separating them. Germline values: CDR1 MDHEN, CDR2 SYDVKM. The CDR3 region is CASSPDPMWNTEAFF. The CDR3 coding sequence is TGTGCCAGCAGTCCCGACCCGATGTGGAACACTGAAGCTTTCTTT.

V and J are TRBV4-3 and TRBJ1-1, with a tentative D call TRBD1 (6 bases). The CDR3 contains 14 residues. Looked up from germline, CDR1 is LGHNA and CDR2 is YSLEER. Trimming stripped 1 base from V and 6 bases from J, with 12 bases between. CDR3 bases: TGCGCCAGCAGCCAAGTGTGGGACAATTCTGAAGCTTTCTTT. This sequence encodes CASSQVWDNSEAFF.

V and J are TRBV6-6 and TRBJ2-4, with D unresolved. The CDR3 has 13 residues. Germline V gives CDR1 MNHNY, CDR2 SVGAGI (reference sequence). Trimming took off 4 bases at V and 7 bases at J, with 11 bases between the two ends. CDR3 amino acids: CASSFGPANIQYF. In nucleotides, the CDR3 is TGTGCCAGCAGTTTCGGCCCTGCCAACATTCAGTACTTC.

The chain uses TRBV7-9 and TRBJ1-4; TRBD1 matches 8 bases. This CDR3 contains 14 residues. V was clipped by 5 bases and J by 7 bases; unmatched bases: 6. CDR1 SEHNR and CDR2 FQNEAQ come from the germline V gene (reference sequence). CDR3 DNA: TGTGCCAGCAGCAAGACAGGGGTGGGTGAAAAACTGTTTTTT. Protein product: CASSKTGVGEKLFF.

The chain carries TRBV27 and TRBJ1-6, with D maybe TRBD1 (5 bases). The CDR3 sequence is 15 residues long. Trimming removed 7 bases from V and 0 bases from J, with 10 bases in between. CDR1 and CDR2 from the germline V gene are MNHEY and SMNVEV (reference sequence). CDR3 nucleotide sequence: TGTGCCAGCAAATCGAGGGGCTCCTATAATTCACCCCTCCACTTT. It yields the protein CASKSRGSYNSPLHF.

The genes are TRBV15 and TRBJ2-1; TRBD1 aligns across 7 bases. The V segment lost 6 bases and the J segment 3 bases; nucleotides outside the gene matches: 11. In germline, CDR1 is LNHNV, CDR2 YYDKDF (reference sequence). CDR3 size: 16 residues. The CDR3 here is CATRPRDGDSYNEQFF. CDR3 coding DNA: TGTGCCACCAGACCCAGGGATGGGGACAGCTACAATGAGCAGTTCTTC.

The rearrangement uses TRBV7-9 and TRBJ2-2; the match to TRBD2 covers 9 bases. From germline, CDR1 is SEHNR and CDR2 FQNEAQ (reference sequence). The CDR3 runs 15 residues. With V trimmed by 5 bases and J by 0 bases, 1 base remained unmatched. Here the CDR3 DNA reads TGTGCCAGCAGCCGGACTAGCGCGAACACCGGGGAGCTGTTTTTT. Protein: CASSRTSANTGELFF. The whole variable domain, remainder taken from reference TRBV7-9 and TRBJ2-2, is DTGVSQNPRHKITKRGQNVTFRCDPISEHNRLYWYRQTLGQGPEFLTYFQNEAQLEKSRLLSDRFSAERPKGSFSTLEIQRTEQGDSAMYLCASSRTSANTGELFFGEGSRLTVL.

The chain joins TRBV28 to TRBJ2-1; D not resolved. Looked up from germline, CDR1 is MDHEN and CDR2 is SYDVKM. This CDR3 comprises 14 residues. The ends were cut back, 5 bases at V and 2 bases at J, with 10 bases in the middle. CDR3 nucleotides: TGTGCCAGCAGTCCTACAAGGACCTACAATGAGCAGTTCTTC. This encodes CASSPTRTYNEQFF.

A few counts support this clone. V and J are TRBV19 and TRBJ1-2; D might be TRBD1 (6 bases). CDR1 is LNHDA and CDR2 is SQIVND in the germline V gene (reference sequence). The V gene lost 3 bases and the J gene lost 4 bases, with 12 bases spanning the gap. This CDR3 is 14 amino acids long. CDR3 nucleotides: TGTGCCAGTAGTATGAGCCCAGGGGCCTATGGCTACACCTTC. It encodes CASSMSPGAYGYTF.

The chain joins TRBV9 to TRBJ1-3; tentative D call: TRBD1 (5 bases). Germline CDR1 SGDLS, CDR2 YYNGEE. Trimming removed 5 bases at V and 0 bases at J, with 12 bases between. This CDR3 has 15 amino acids. This CDR3 reads CASSPGPSSGNTIYF. The CDR3 region has the DNA TGTGCCAGCAGTCCGGGACCGAGCTCTGGAAACACCATATATTTT.